One and the same sample provided the 8 T cell receptor beta chains below, sequenced in a study of siplizumab effects on memory and regulatory T cells. TCRdb keeps only in-frame clones here, not all; method: immunoSEQ multiplex PCR. The table records about 110,000 clones, roughly nine tenths of them present only once. Sequencing was performed on Tregs sorted from blood. These receptors were taken from a human donor in good health.

This rearrangement joins TRBV5-4 to TRBJ2-2; possible D gene TRBD2, 5 bases. Germline V gene sequence: CDR1 SGHNT, CDR2 YYREEE (reference sequence). The CDR3 spans 13 residues. Trimming shortened V by 4 bases and J by 7 bases, and 11 bases separated the two germline ends. This CDR3 reads CASSGREGGELFF. The CDR3 DNA sequence: TGTGCCAGCAGCGGCCGGGAAGGCGGGGAGCTGTTTTTT.

The chain employs TRBV5-4 and TRBJ2-5, with D possibly being TRBD1 (6 bases). There are 17 residues in the CDR3. Trimming cost V 2 bases and J 5 bases, with 22 bases left between them. Germline assignment: CDR1 SGHNT and CDR2 YYREEE (reference sequence). This CDR3 is CASSFPTALGAGETQYF. The CDR3 DNA is TGTGCCAGCAGCTTCCCGACCGCGTTGGGGGCTGGGGAGACCCAGTACTTC.

V is TRBV30 and J is TRBJ2-1; unclear D gene. The CDR3 is made up of 11 amino acids. V was cut by 0 bases and J by 8 bases, with 5 bases left in between. Germline V gene lookup returns CDR1 GTSNPN and CDR2 SVGIG (reference sequence). The DNA of the CDR3 is TGTGCCTGGAGTGTACGGGATGAGCAGTTCTTC. As protein: CAWSVRDEQFF. The variable domain in full, completed from reference TRBV30 and TRBJ2-1, reads SQTIHQWPATLVQPVGSPLSLECTVEGTSNPNLYWYRQAAGRGLQLLFYSVGIGQISSEVPQNLSASRPQDRQFILSSKKLLLSDSGFYLCAWSVRDEQFFGPGTRLTVL.

The V gene is TRBV6-4, the J gene TRBJ2-5; 8 nucleotides match TRBD2. The junction had 21 bases not matched to a gene; V was cut back by 6 bases and J by 3 bases. Germline V gene data show CDR1 as MRHNA and CDR2 as SNTAGT. The CDR3 has 19 amino acids. In DNA form, the CDR3 reads TGTGCCAGCAGCGAACCCTTTAGGGCGGGAGGAATTGGGGAAGAGACCCAGTACTTC. It specifies CASSEPFRAGGIGEETQYF.

The chain joins TRBV7-9 to TRBJ2-3, with D possibly TRBD2 on 5 matching bases. V shed 5 bases and J shed 3 bases, with 6 bases lying between them. The germline V gene has CDR1 SEHNR and CDR2 FQNEAQ (reference sequence). CDR3 length equals 12 residues. The CDR3 is CASSRGTDTQYF. For the CDR3, the DNA is TGTGCCAGCAGCCGAGGGACAGATACGCAGTATTTT.

The chain couples TRBV7-6 to TRBJ1-3, with a possible D match to TRBD1 (5 bases). Germline V CDR1 and CDR2: SGHVS, FNYEAQ. Deletions cut 5 bases from V and 0 bases from J, with 20 bases between. There are 18 residues in the CDR3. Here the CDR3 reads CASSPRGRGIDSGNTIYF. CDR3 bases: TGTGCCAGCAGCCCCCGCGGGCGGGGCATCGACTCTGGAAACACCATATATTTT.

The chain links TRBV30 to TRBJ2-1; tentatively, D is TRBD2 (5 bases). This CDR3 is built from 11 residues. Germline CDR1 GTSNPN, CDR2 SVGIG (reference sequence). The germline V and J ends were trimmed by 6 bases and 10 bases, with 13 bases remaining between them. Here the CDR3 DNA reads TGTGCCTGCGGGGTGGAAAGGGAGCAGTTCTTC. Protein product: CACGVEREQFF.

The DNA for the CDR3 is TGTGCCACAAACAGGGGCCCGAACACCGGGGAGCTGTTTTTT. Protein: CATNRGPNTGELFF. V is TRBV10-3 and J is TRBJ2-2; 7 bases map to TRBD1. With 10 bases clipped from V and 0 bases from J, the junction kept 5 bases outside the gene matches. Germline V gene sequence: CDR1 ENHRY, CDR2 SYGVKD. CDR3 size: 14 residues.